This is a list of T cell receptor beta chains from one sample in a study of blood T cell repertoires in COVID-19. Sequenced by immunoSEQ multiplex PCR; TCRdb stores in-frame clones only, minus some. The table includes about 230,000 clones, 80% to 85% detected once. The sequenced sample consisted of peripheral blood. These receptors originate from a man in his forties or fifties with acute or convalescent COVID-19. The CDR3 runs from the conserved cysteine through the conserved F or W. A D gene is named only where the DNA matches it firmly. Clone size appears in some rows only: once, few, many, or a class for an expanded clone.

j_gene	abundance	v_gene	d_gene	CDR3nt	CDR3aa
TRBJ2-7	-	TRBV5-4	-	TGTGCCAGCAGCTTGGAATTAGCGGAGGCCTACGAGCAGTACTTC	CASSLELAEAYEQYF
TRBJ2-7	-	TRBV11-2	-	TGTGCCAGCAGCTTTAACGAGCAGTACTTC	CASSFNEQYF
TRBJ1-2	-	TRBV27	TRBD1	TGTGCCAGCAGTATCACAGGGGGCTCTAACTATGGCTACACCTTC	CASSITGGSNYGYTF
TRBJ1-2	-	TRBV11-2	TRBD1	TGTGCCAGCAGCTTAATTTTCAGGGGGCGCTTTCCCACCTTC	CASSLIFRGRFPTF
TRBJ1-1	-	TRBV27	TRBD1	TGTGCCAGCAGAAGTAGACAGGGGGAGGTGAACACTGAAGCTTTCTTT	CASRSRQGEVNTEAFF
TRBJ2-7	-	TRBV6-5	-	TGTGCCAGCCGCGACAGATCCTACGAGCAGTACTTC	CASRDRSYEQYF
TRBJ1-3	-	TRBV2	TRBD1	TGTGCCAGCAGGACCACAGGGGGCTCTGGAAACACCATATATTTT	CASRTTGGSGNTIYF
TRBJ2-2	-	TRBV9	TRBD1	TGTGCCAGCAGCGTGGGACAGATCGCGAACACCGGGGAGCTGTTTTTT	CASSVGQIANTGELFF
TRBJ2-3	-	TRBV18	-	TGTGCCAGCTCACCATTTCAGGCCAGCACAGATACGCAGTATTTT	CASSPFQASTDTQYF
TRBJ1-6	-	TRBV2	-	TGTGCCAGCAGCCTTAGACAGACGTATAATTCACCCCTCCACTTT	CASSLRQTYNSPLHF
TRBJ2-1	-	TRBV19	TRBD2	TGTGCCAGTAGTATCAGCGGGACGGCCTACAATGAGCAGTTCTTC	CASSISGTAYNEQFF
TRBJ1-2	few	TRBV10-1	-	TGCGCCAGCACCAGTGAGAGACAACCCAAGACCGCAAACTATGGCTACACCTTC	CASTSERQPKTANYGYTF
TRBJ2-2	-	TRBV10-3	-	TGTGCCATCGGGGTTACAGGCTCCCCTGGGAACACCGGGGAGCTGTTTTTT	CAIGVTGSPGNTGELFF
TRBJ2-1	-	TRBV2	-	TGTGCCAGCGGGTTCGCGGTATCCTACAATGAGCAGTTCTTC	CASGFAVSYNEQFF
TRBJ2-7	once	TRBV18	-	TGTGCCAGCTCACCCGGCGGTGGACTGGCCCACGAGCAGTACTTC	CASSPGGGLAHEQYF